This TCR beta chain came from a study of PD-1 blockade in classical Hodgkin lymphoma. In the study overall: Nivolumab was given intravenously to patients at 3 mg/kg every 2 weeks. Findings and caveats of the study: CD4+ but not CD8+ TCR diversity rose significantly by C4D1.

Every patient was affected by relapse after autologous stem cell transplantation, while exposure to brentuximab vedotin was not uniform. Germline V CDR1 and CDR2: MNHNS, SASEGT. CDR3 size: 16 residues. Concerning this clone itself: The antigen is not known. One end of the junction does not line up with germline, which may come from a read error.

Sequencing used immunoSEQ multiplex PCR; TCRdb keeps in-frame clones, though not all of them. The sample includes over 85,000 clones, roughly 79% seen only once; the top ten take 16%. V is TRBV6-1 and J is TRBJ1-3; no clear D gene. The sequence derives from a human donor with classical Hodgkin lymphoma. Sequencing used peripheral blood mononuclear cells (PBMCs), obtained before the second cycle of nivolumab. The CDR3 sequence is CAISEEDLISGNTIYF. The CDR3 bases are TGTGCCATCAGTGAAGAGGACCTTATCTCTGGAAACACCATATATTTT.